These 30 T cell receptor beta chains were sequenced from one sample in a study of blood T cell repertoires in COVID-19. Here immunoSEQ multiplex PCR was the method, and the copy in TCRdb shows in-frame clones only, minus some. The sample yields roughly 140,000 clones, 85% to 90% seen once. The sequenced sample was peripheral blood. The receptors were gathered from a woman aged 40 to 50 with acute or convalescent COVID-19.

This clone was observed a single time. The rearrangement joins TRBV7-2 to TRBJ2-7, with 9 bases matching TRBD2. CDR1 is SGHTA and CDR2 is FQGNSA in the germline V gene. This CDR3 is 14 amino acids long. With 5 bases clipped from V and 1 base from J, the junction kept 3 bases outside the gene matches. The CDR3 reads CASSAGGPSYEQYF. CDR3 DNA: TGTGCCAGCAGCGCGGGGGGGCCGTCCTACGAGCAGTACTTC.

The rearrangement links TRBV11-2 to TRBJ2-5; perhaps TRBD2 as D (6 bases). Germline V gene lookup returns CDR1 SGHAT and CDR2 FQNNGV. The CDR3 consists of 17 residues. The V and J ends lost 5 bases and 0 bases respectively, with 19 bases between them. CDR3: CASSHYPRGGNQETQYF. Written as DNA, the CDR3 is TGTGCCAGCAGCCATTACCCGCGTGGAGGGAACCAAGAGACCCAGTACTTC.

The genes are TRBV5-1 and TRBJ2-1, with 7 positions matching TRBD2. CDR1 is SGHRS, CDR2 YFSETQ, per germline. Trimming at V came to 0 bases and at J to 10 bases, leaving 10 bases not matched to a gene. The CDR3 covers 15 residues. CDR3 region: CASSLAVVGGPEQFF. For the CDR3, the DNA is TGCGCCAGCAGCTTGGCGGTAGTGGGAGGGCCGGAGCAGTTCTTC. Supplemented by reference TRBV5-1 and TRBJ2-1, the full variable domain reads KAGVTQTPRYLIKTRGQQVTLSCSPISGHRSVSWYQQTPGQGLQFLFEYFSETQRNKGNFPGRFSGRQFSNSRSEMNVSTLELGDSALYLCASSLAVVGGPEQFFGPGTRLTVL.

This chain links TRBV27 with TRBJ2-7; 10 positions agree with TRBD2. With 2 bases clipped from V and 5 bases from J, the junction kept 9 bases outside the gene matches. CDR1 MNHEY and CDR2 SMNVEV come from the germline V gene (reference sequence). This CDR3 has 16 residues. CDR3 in amino acids: CASSLTPSGGLDEQYF. The CDR3, as DNA: TGTGCCAGCAGTTTAACACCTAGCGGGGGTCTCGACGAGCAGTACTTC.

This chain connects TRBV30 to TRBJ2-3; 13 bases fit TRBD2. Looked up from germline, CDR1 is GTSNPN and CDR2 is SVGIG (reference sequence). The length of the CDR3 is 13 residues. This CDR3 is CAGLAGYTDTQYF. CDR3 coding DNA: TGTGCGGGACTAGCGGGATACACAGATACGCAGTATTTT. Full variable domain (missing parts from reference TRBV30 and TRBJ2-3): SQTIHQWPATLVQPVGSPLSLECTVEGTSNPNLYWYRQAAGRGLQLLFYSVGIGQISSEVPQNLSASRPQDRQFILSSKKLLLSDSGFYLCAGLAGYTDTQYFGPGTRLTVL.

The gene calls are TRBV7-8 and TRBJ2-7, with D unclear. Per germline, CDR1 SGHVS and CDR2 FQNEAQ. V was pared by 1 base and J by 3 bases, with 7 bases between. The CDR3 totals 13 residues. The CDR3 protein is CASSLVSGYEQYF. As DNA, the CDR3 is TGTGCCAGCAGCTTAGTTTCAGGCTACGAGCAGTACTTC.

V gene TRBV3-1 (or the pseudogene TRBV3-2) combines with J gene TRBJ2-1, with 15 bases that match TRBD2. CDR1 is LGHDT and CDR2 is YNNKEL in the germline V gene (reference sequence). The trim removed 7 bases at V and 1 base at J, leaving 17 bases unmatched. This CDR3 has 21 residues. Here the CDR3 reads CASNPARTSGGAGGSYNEQFF. In nucleotides, the CDR3 is TGTGCCAGCAACCCTGCTCGGACTAGCGGGGGGGCAGGTGGGTCCTACAATGAGCAGTTCTTC.

V is TRBV7-9 and J is TRBJ2-7; TRBD1 agrees at 7 bases. CDR1 SEHNR and CDR2 FQNEAQ come from the germline V gene (reference sequence). V lost 5 bases to trimming and J lost 3 bases; unmatched junction nucleotides: 7. The CDR3 runs 14 residues. CDR3 loop: CASSQGQSFYEQYF. DNA for the CDR3: TGTGCCAGCAGCCAGGGACAGTCCTTCTACGAGCAGTACTTC.

This sequence joins TRBV11-3 and TRBJ2-7; D remains ambiguous. CDR1 and CDR2 from the germline V gene are SGHNT and YENEEA. The CDR3 spans 15 residues. Trimming cost V 5 bases and J 3 bases, with 17 bases left between them. CDR3 nucleotides: TGTGCCAGCAGCCCCCATCGGTCCGACTTCTACGAGCAGTACTTC. Protein product: CASSPHRSDFYEQYF.

For the CDR3, the DNA is TGTGCCAGCTCACCAGACCAGGTTAGGGATACGCAGTATTTT. Protein product: CASSPDQVRDTQYF. The chain carries TRBV18 and TRBJ2-3; D not resolved. The V end lost 2 bases, the J end lost 6 bases, and 12 bases lay between the germline ends. The CDR3 is 14 residues long. In germline, CDR1 is KGHSH, CDR2 LQKENI.

The J gene is TRBJ1-1, the V gene TRBV19, with D perhaps matching TRBD1 (5 bases). The V end was cut by 4 bases, the J end by 9 bases, with 15 bases between. CDR1 and CDR2 from the germline V gene are LNHDA and SQIVND (reference sequence). The CDR3 spans 13 residues. Written as DNA, the CDR3 is TGTGCCAGTAGTACCTTGGGAGGGACCAAAGCTTTCTTT. Translation gives CASSTLGGTKAFF.

This clone showed up just a few times. J is TRBJ2-4 and V is TRBV7-9; D call uncertain. The CDR3 loop spans 13 amino acids. The germline gives CDR1 SEHNR, CDR2 FQNEAQ (reference sequence). The V end lost 2 bases, the J end lost 8 bases, and 10 bases lay between the germline ends. CDR3 DNA: TGTGCCAGCAGCTTACGGTCACGGGACATTCAGTACTTC. This sequence encodes CASSLRSRDIQYF. The whole variable domain, filled in from reference TRBV7-9 and TRBJ2-4, reads DTGVSQNPRHKITKRGQNVTFRCDPISEHNRLYWYRQTLGQGPEFLTYFQNEAQLEKSRLLSDRFSAERPKGSFSTLEIQRTEQGDSAMYLCASSLRSRDIQYFGAGTRLSVL.

This clone was seen a single time. The chain links TRBV27 to TRBJ2-2; tentatively, D is TRBD2 (6 bases). The CDR3 is 16 residues long. The ends were cut back, 8 bases at V and 4 bases at J, with 20 bases in the middle. Germline V gives CDR1 MNHEY, CDR2 SMNVEV (reference sequence). This CDR3 reads CASRSLGGRGTGELFF. In nucleotides, the CDR3 is TGTGCCAGCCGCAGTCTGGGGGGTCGGGGCACCGGGGAGCTGTTTTTT.

The chain combines TRBV7-3 with TRBJ2-3; 10 bases fit TRBD2. The V gene's germline CDR1 is SGHTA and CDR2 FQGTGA. The CDR3 is 15 residues long. J lost 0 bases, V lost 6 bases, and 3 bases had no gene match. CDR3 sequence (DNA): TGTGCCAGCAGAACTAGCGGGGTTAGCACAGATACGCAGTATTTT. Translation gives CASRTSGVSTDTQYF.

The rearrangement links TRBV7-9 to TRBJ1-6; perhaps TRBD1 as D (6 bases). Looked up from germline, CDR1 is SEHNR and CDR2 is FQNEAQ (reference sequence). This CDR3 comprises 15 residues. V was shortened by 7 bases and J by 5 bases, with 15 bases between the two germline ends. CDR3 sequence (DNA): TGTGCCAGCACCCTGCGGGGGCGGGATAATTCACCCCTCCACTTT. Residues: CASTLRGRDNSPLHF.

The chain recombines TRBV4-1 with TRBJ1-5; 7 nucleotides line up with TRBD1. J lost 5 bases, V lost 0 bases, and 4 bases had no gene match. Germline values: CDR1 MGHRA, CDR2 YSYEKL. This CDR3 has 15 amino acids. The CDR3 loop is CASSQEQGLDQPQHF. The CDR3 DNA reads TGCGCCAGCAGCCAAGAACAGGGGCTAGATCAGCCCCAGCATTTT.

This sequence joins TRBV15 and TRBJ1-2; D perhaps matches TRBD1 (5 bases). V lost 0 bases to trimming and J lost 6 bases, with 11 bases between them. Germline V gene sequence: CDR1 LNHNV, CDR2 YYDKDF (reference sequence). The CDR3 is 14 amino acids. The CDR3 nucleotides read TGTGCCACCAGCAGAGATGTGACAGCCAATGGCTACACCTTC. Translating it yields CATSRDVTANGYTF. Looking up the rest from reference TRBV15 and TRBJ1-2 gives the full variable domain: DAMVIQNPRYQVTQFGKPVTLSCSQTLNHNVMYWYQQKSSQAPKLLFHYYDKDFNNEADTPDNFQSRRPNTSFCFLDIRSPGLGDTAMYLCATSRDVTANGYTFGSGTRLTVV.

The chain employs TRBV6-5 and TRBJ1-4; D is uncertain. The CDR3 contains 13 residues. Trimming stripped 7 bases from V and 5 bases from J, with 11 bases between. CDR1 is MNHEY, CDR2 SVGAGI, per germline. The CDR3 here is CASIWAGNEKLFF. The CDR3 nucleotides are TGTGCCAGCATATGGGCTGGGAATGAAAAACTGTTTTTT.

This clone was seen a few times. The chain is built from TRBV6-5 and TRBJ1-1, with TRBD1 identical over 7 bases. Germline V CDR1 and CDR2: MNHEY, SVGAGI. The CDR3 covers 15 residues. The trim removed 0 bases at V and 5 bases at J, leaving 6 bases unmatched. For the CDR3, the DNA is TGTGCCAGCAGTTACTCTGTTAGGGGGCGGACTGAAGCTTTCTTT. Translating it yields CASSYSVRGRTEAFF.

The chain recombines TRBV10-1 with TRBJ2-7; 7 nucleotides match TRBD1. Germline V lookup: CDR1 WNHNN, CDR2 SYGVQD (reference sequence). V lost 8 bases, J lost 0 bases, and 10 bases stayed unmatched. The CDR3 spans 15 residues. The CDR3 loop is CASRRDSYLSYEQYF. Here the CDR3 DNA reads TGCGCCAGCCGAAGGGACAGCTACCTCTCCTACGAGCAGTACTTC.

The V call is TRBV15, the J call TRBJ2-5, with 8 bases matching TRBD1. Germline V gene lookup returns CDR1 LNHNV and CDR2 YYDKDF (reference sequence). The length of the CDR3 is 17 residues. The trim removed 0 bases at V and 1 base at J, leaving 7 bases unmatched. The CDR3 loop is CATSRDARGPTQETQYF. The CDR3 bases are TGTGCCACCAGCAGAGACGCCAGGGGGCCGACCCAAGAGACCCAGTACTTC.

This clone occurred once. The chain links TRBV10-2 to TRBJ1-2; D gene uncertain. V lost 2 bases, J lost 4 bases, and 8 bases lay in between. Germline loops: CDR1 WSHSY, CDR2 SAAADI. This CDR3 spans 13 amino acids. The CDR3 sequence: CASSEGEGYGYTF. Here the CDR3 DNA reads TGCGCCAGCAGTGAGGGTGAGGGCTATGGCTACACCTTC.

The chain recombines TRBV11-3 with TRBJ2-7; no reliable D call. This CDR3 is 15 amino acids long. The germline V and J ends were trimmed by 5 bases and 0 bases, with 14 bases remaining between them. The germline CDR1 and CDR2 sequences are SGHNT and YENEEA. CDR3 coding DNA: TGTGCCAGCAGCCTGGAGCAGTCCTCCTCCTACGAGCAGTACTTC. This gives the protein CASSLEQSSSYEQYF.

The chain recombines TRBV24-1 with TRBJ2-7, with D possibly TRBD2 on 6 matching bases. The germline CDR1 and CDR2 sequences are KGHDR and SFDVKD. Trimming pared 2 bases from V and 2 bases from J, leaving 12 bases between. The CDR3 loop spans 15 amino acids. CDR3 sequence: CATSDSRGLTYEQYF. CDR3 bases: TGTGCCACCAGTGATTCGAGGGGACTCACCTACGAGCAGTACTTC.

The V and J genes are TRBV3-1 (or the pseudogene TRBV3-2) and TRBJ1-1; possible D gene TRBD1, 6 bases. This CDR3 contains 14 residues. The V gene's germline CDR1 is LGHDT and CDR2 YNNKEL (reference sequence). V lost 5 bases to trimming and J lost 1 base, with 11 bases between them. CDR3 bases: TGTGCCAGCAGCTCGACAGGCTCGAACACTGAAGCTTTCTTT. Its translation is CASSSTGSNTEAFF.

The J gene is TRBJ2-5, the V gene TRBV20-1, with D tentatively TRBD2 (5 bases). This CDR3 contains 12 residues. V was pared by 3 bases and J by 4 bases, with 9 bases between. Germline values: CDR1 DFQATT, CDR2 SNEGSKA (reference sequence). CDR3 in amino acids: CSASLRAETQYF. The CDR3 DNA sequence: TGCAGTGCTAGTTTGCGGGCAGAGACCCAGTACTTC.

J is TRBJ1-5 and V is TRBV5-6, with 7 bases lining up with TRBD1. CDR1 and CDR2 (germline): SGHDT, YYEEEE. The CDR3 runs 14 residues. Losses at the gene ends were 3 bases for V and 4 bases for J; bases not matched to a gene: 4. CDR3 protein: CASSWRGLNQPQHF. CDR3 sequence (DNA): TGTGCCAGCAGCTGGAGGGGGCTAAATCAGCCCCAGCATTTT.

The chain carries TRBV28 and TRBJ1-1, with TRBD1 identical over 7 bases. The CDR3 consists of 15 residues. Looked up from germline, CDR1 is MDHEN and CDR2 is SYDVKM. V lost 6 bases and J lost 5; bases outside the gene matches: 12. This CDR3 is CASSTPQGLLTEAFF. DNA for the CDR3: TGTGCCAGCAGCACTCCACAGGGGTTATTAACTGAAGCTTTCTTT.

The chain has TRBV20-1 and TRBJ1-1, with D possibly being TRBD1 (5 bases). The germline gives CDR1 DFQATT, CDR2 SNEGSKA (reference sequence). V was trimmed by 3 bases and J by 3 bases, leaving 14 bases between them. The CDR3 consists of 14 residues. CDR3 nucleotides: TGCAGTGCTAGTAGGGGACTAGGGGACACTGAAGCTTTCTTT. It encodes CSASRGLGDTEAFF.

This chain joins TRBV25-1 and TRBJ2-7; D is uncertain. The CDR3 extends over 13 amino acids. Germline V gene lookup returns CDR1 MGHDK and CDR2 SYGVNS. Trimming took 4 bases from V and 2 from J, leaving 9 bases between them. The CDR3 is CASSAQQAYEQYF. CDR3 sequence (DNA): TGTGCCAGCAGTGCCCAACAAGCCTACGAGCAGTACTTC.